This entry lists 24 T cell receptor beta chains sequenced from one sample in a study of blood T cell repertoires in COVID-19. Assay used: immunoSEQ multiplex PCR; TCRdb lists only in-frame clones, some missing. The sample has about 250,000 clones, 90% seen once. What was sequenced was peripheral blood. Receptor source: an older woman with COVID-19, enrolled during active disease.

This clone was observed a handful of times. V is TRBV5-5 and J is TRBJ1-3; possible D gene TRBD1, 6 bases. CDR3 size: 15 residues. V shed 4 bases and J shed 0 bases, with 11 bases lying between them. The V gene's germline CDR1 is SGHKS and CDR2 YYEKEE (reference sequence). This CDR3 is CASSTDRRSGNTIYF. The CDR3 region has the DNA TGTGCCAGCAGCACCGACAGGCGCTCTGGAAACACCATATATTTT.

This chain uses TRBV5-8 with TRBJ2-5; 8 bases line up with TRBD2. The CDR3 has 16 amino acids. V lost 2 bases to trimming and J lost 4 bases; unmatched junction nucleotides: 10. CDR1 is SGHTS, CDR2 YDEGEE, per germline. CDR3 region: CASSFSISGVLETQYF. The CDR3 nucleotides are TGTGCCAGCAGCTTCTCGATTAGCGGGGTGCTAGAGACCCAGTACTTC.

This chain connects TRBV5-4 to TRBJ1-5, with D unresolved. Between the trimmed V and J ends, which lost 3 bases and 2 bases, there was a span of 9 bases. The CDR3 runs to 14 residues. In germline, CDR1 is SGHNT, CDR2 YYREEE (reference sequence). CDR3 sequence reads: CASSYKGGNQPQHF. The CDR3, as DNA: TGTGCCAGCAGCTACAAGGGAGGCAATCAGCCCCAGCATTTT.

This clone was counted between two and nine times. V gene TRBV7-2 combines with J gene TRBJ2-5, with 11 nucleotides matching TRBD1. Germline CDR1 SGHTA, CDR2 FQGNSA. The trim removed 4 bases at V and 4 bases at J, leaving 5 bases unmatched. The CDR3 length is 15 residues. The CDR3 here is CASSSEDRGRETQYF. CDR3 in DNA: TGTGCCAGCAGCTCCGAGGACAGGGGGCGAGAGACCCAGTACTTC.

Written as DNA, the CDR3 is TGTGCCAGCAGCTTAGATTCAGGAGGGAACACTGAAGCTTTCTTT. Amino acid sequence: CASSLDSGGNTEAFF. This chain connects TRBV7-3 to TRBJ1-1; D remains ambiguous. Germline CDR1 reads SGHTA; CDR2 reads FQGTGA. The CDR3 runs to 15 residues. The V gene lost 2 bases and the J gene lost 1 base, with 11 bases spanning the gap.

This sequence joins TRBV7-3 and TRBJ2-1, with D hard to call. Germline CDR1 and CDR2: SGHTA and FQGTGA. The CDR3 loop spans 12 amino acids. V lost 5 bases and J lost 9, with 11 bases in between. The chain's CDR3 is CASSILRSEQFF. CDR3 DNA: TGTGCCAGCAGCATCCTGAGGAGTGAGCAGTTCTTC.

This clone has just one count. The J gene is TRBJ1-2, the V gene TRBV5-1; TRBD1 might be the D (6 bases). The CDR3 sequence is 14 residues long. Germline loops: CDR1 SGHRS, CDR2 YFSETQ. The V end lost 4 bases, the J end lost 5 bases, and 15 bases lay between the germline ends. CDR3 amino acids: CASSQDQGWYGYTF. CDR3 nucleotide sequence: TGCGCCAGCAGCCAGGATCAGGGGTGGTATGGCTACACCTTC.

The CDR3 DNA reads TGTGCCAGCAGCCCTGGGCCATCCTCTGGAAACACCATATATTTT. It codes for CASSPGPSSGNTIYF. The chain couples TRBV7-2 to TRBJ1-3; D uncertain. The V gene's germline CDR1 is SGHTA and CDR2 FQGNSA. Trimming pared 5 bases from V and 0 bases from J, leaving 11 bases between. The CDR3 loop spans 15 amino acids. Supplemented by reference TRBV7-2 and TRBJ1-3, the full variable domain reads GAGVSQSPSNKVTEKGKDVELRCDPISGHTALYWYRQSLGQGLEFLIYFQGNSAPDKSGLPSDRFSAERTGGSVSTLTIQRTQQEDSAVYLCASSPGPSSGNTIYFGEGSWLTVV.

This clone was counted between two and nine times. V is TRBV19 and J is TRBJ1-5; TRBD1 is a possible D gene (6 bases). CDR3 length: 18 amino acids. CDR1 is LNHDA, CDR2 SQIVND, per germline (reference sequence). Trimming took off 5 bases at V and 0 bases at J, with 20 bases between the two ends. The CDR3 sequence: CASSALPGASDSNQPQHF. CDR3 sequence (DNA): TGTGCCAGTAGTGCCCTCCCAGGGGCTTCCGATAGCAATCAGCCCCAGCATTTT.

The chain carries TRBV19 and TRBJ1-5; TRBD1 matches at 8 bases. The V segment lost 6 bases and the J segment 4 bases; nucleotides outside the gene matches: 8. This CDR3 contains 15 residues. CDR1 is LNHDA and CDR2 is SQIVND in the germline V gene (reference sequence). The CDR3 DNA is TGTGCCAGTAGGACCAGGGGGCTAGGTAATCAGCCCCAGCATTTT. It yields the protein CASRTRGLGNQPQHF.

The chain joins TRBV5-1 to TRBJ2-5, with D possibly being TRBD1 (6 bases). The V end lost 0 bases, the J end lost 1 base, and 10 bases lay between the germline ends. The CDR3 covers 15 residues. Germline CDR1 and CDR2: SGHRS and YFSETQ. The CDR3 sequence: CASSLGQGTQETQYF. Written as DNA, the CDR3 is TGCGCCAGCAGCTTGGGCCAGGGGACCCAAGAGACCCAGTACTTC.

The chain recombines TRBV9 with TRBJ1-2; D is uncertain. This CDR3 spans 13 amino acids. V was clipped by 3 bases and J by 14 bases, with 20 bases between them. Germline loops: CDR1 SGDLS, CDR2 YYNGEE. The CDR3 DNA is TGTGCCAGCAGCGCAATTAATAACGGGGTCGATACCTTC. Translating gives CASSAINNGVDTF.

The chain links TRBV9 to TRBJ2-3; 9 bases match TRBD1. CDR3 length equals 17 residues. Germline values: CDR1 SGDLS, CDR2 YYNGEE. V dropped 4 bases and J dropped 2; count of bases not matched to a gene: 11. CDR3 sequence (DNA): TGTGCCAGCAGCCTAGGGATTGGACAGGGGCCCACAGATACGCAGTATTTT. This gives the protein CASSLGIGQGPTDTQYF.

The chain combines TRBV29-1 with TRBJ2-3; 9 bases are a match to TRBD2. Trimming took 0 bases from V and 2 from J; bases not matched to a gene: 3. The CDR3 extends over 15 amino acids. CDR1 is SQVTM, CDR2 ANQGSEA, per germline. The CDR3 coding sequence is TGCAGCGTTGAAGATAGCGGGGGCCCCACAGATACGCAGTATTTT. It specifies CSVEDSGGPTDTQYF.

Regarding this clone: Other nucleotide sequences from this sample produce the same CDR3. The chain has TRBV11-2 and TRBJ2-3; D not resolved. Germline CDR1 reads SGHAT; CDR2 reads FQNNGV. V was clipped by 4 bases and J by 2 bases, with 4 bases between them. The CDR3 totals 12 residues. The DNA of the CDR3 is TGTGCCAGCAGCTCTTCCACAGATACGCAGTATTTT. The encoded protein is CASSSSTDTQYF.

The V and J genes are TRBV18 and TRBJ2-7; 7 bases align to TRBD2. The junction had 8 bases not matched to a gene; V was cut back by 3 bases and J by 0 bases. Germline V gives CDR1 KGHSH, CDR2 LQKENI. This CDR3 region has 16 residues. DNA of the CDR3: TGTGCCAGCTCACCCCGGGAGGCACCACGCTCCTACGAGCAGTACTTC. Amino acids: CASSPREAPRSYEQYF.

The chain is built from TRBV7-9 and TRBJ1-1; a possible D gene is TRBD1 (5 bases). Trimming cost V 5 bases and J 4 bases, with 14 bases left between them. CDR3 length: 14 residues. From germline, CDR1 is SEHNR and CDR2 FQNEAQ (reference sequence). CDR3 sequence reads: CASSRRGGSTEAFF. CDR3 in DNA: TGTGCCAGCAGCCGACGGGGGGGTAGCACTGAAGCTTTCTTT.

V is TRBV19 and J is TRBJ1-5, with D perhaps TRBD1 (5 bases). V was shortened by 2 bases and J by 3 bases, with 17 bases between the two germline ends. The CDR3 is 17 amino acids. CDR1 and CDR2 from the germline V gene are LNHDA and SQIVND (reference sequence). Here the CDR3 reads CASSILRGRALNQPQHF. The CDR3 bases are TGTGCCAGTAGTATACTCCGAGGCAGGGCTCTCAATCAGCCCCAGCATTTT.

This clone has a single count. The rearrangement links TRBV6-6 to TRBJ1-2; D is unresolved. The CDR3 length is 14 residues. V lost 0 bases and J 4 bases, leaving 9 bases between the germline ends. CDR1 is MNHNY and CDR2 is SVGAGI in the germline V gene (reference sequence). The CDR3, as DNA: TGTGCCAGCAGTTACTCCAATAGTGGCTATGGCTACACCTTC. Protein: CASSYSNSGYGYTF.

The chain joins TRBV7-9 to TRBJ1-2; a possible D gene is TRBD1 (5 bases). The CDR3 contains 15 residues. V was shortened by 1 base and J by 4 bases, with 13 bases between the two germline ends. In germline, CDR1 is SEHNR, CDR2 FQNEAQ (reference sequence). CDR3 coding DNA: TGTGCCAGCAGCTTAGGCGCAGGGACTCTCTATGGCTACACCTTC. Its translation is CASSLGAGTLYGYTF.

The rearrangement joins TRBV15 to TRBJ2-3; 8 bases fit TRBD2. Unmatched junction bases numbered 6, after V lost 1 base and J lost 3 bases. The germline V gene has CDR1 LNHNV and CDR2 YYDKDF (reference sequence). The CDR3 loop spans 16 amino acids. CDR3 protein: CATSRAPGLETDTQYF. CDR3 DNA: TGTGCCACCAGCAGAGCCCCGGGACTAGAAACAGATACGCAGTATTTT. Full variable domain (remainder filled in from reference TRBV15 and TRBJ2-3): DAMVIQNPRYQVTQFGKPVTLSCSQTLNHNVMYWYQQKSSQAPKLLFHYYDKDFNNEADTPDNFQSRRPNTSFCFLDIRSPGLGDTAMYLCATSRAPGLETDTQYFGPGTRLTVL.

This clone appeared a single time. This chain connects TRBV3-1 (or the pseudogene TRBV3-2) to TRBJ2-7, with TRBD2 identical over 9 bases. Germline V gene data show CDR1 as LGHDT and CDR2 as YNNKEL (reference sequence). The CDR3 is 16 amino acids. V dropped 4 bases and J dropped 0; count of bases not matched to a gene: 7. The CDR3 DNA reads TGTGCCAGCAGCCCCAATCTAGCGGGGTCCTCCTACGAGCAGTACTTC. Translating it yields CASSPNLAGSSYEQYF.

V and J are TRBV27 and TRBJ1-5; TRBD1 agrees at 12 bases. The CDR3 covers 16 residues. Germline V lookup: CDR1 MNHEY, CDR2 SMNVEV (reference sequence). V was pared by 5 bases and J by 9 bases, with 11 bases of the junction left unmatched. CDR3 sequence (DNA): TGTGCCAGCAGTACCGGGACAGGGGGCTGGTTAGGGCCCCAGCATTTT. The encoded protein is CASSTGTGGWLGPQHF.

The J gene is TRBJ1-2, the V gene TRBV6-5; D unclear. The CDR3 runs to 15 residues. The germline V and J ends were trimmed by 0 bases and 4 bases, with 12 bases remaining between them. CDR1 and CDR2 from the germline V gene are MNHEY and SVGAGI. In nucleotides, the CDR3 is TGTGCCAGCAGTTACTCGTTTTTAGAGGCCTATGGCTACACCTTC. The encoded protein is CASSYSFLEAYGYTF.